The 12 T cell receptor beta chains in this list originate from one sample, sequenced in a study of identical twins. MiXCR, applied by TCRdb to the 5' RACE reads, yields one record per CDR3 protein. The repertoire consists of approximately 700,000 distinct CDR3 sequences, with roughly 20% occurring once and the leading ten covering approximately 14%. The same data also contributed to another study, on T cells expressing NK-cell markers.

Material: PBMCs. The receptors were sampled from a young woman in good health.

V usage is TRBV29-1 and J usage is TRBJ1-5, with 8 bases lining up with TRBD1. V lost 7 bases and J lost 7; bases outside the gene matches: 6. Germline CDR1 is SQVTM and CDR2 is ANQGSEA. The CDR3 contains 12 residues. The CDR3 protein is CSAGQGGQPQHF. The CDR3 bases are TGCAGCGCCGGACAGGGAGGGCAGCCCCAGCATTTT.

J is TRBJ2-5 and V is TRBV30; TRBD2 might be the D (6 bases). The CDR3 consists of 14 residues. The V end was cut by 4 bases, the J end by 2 bases, with 14 bases between. Germline values: CDR1 GTSNPN, CDR2 SVGIG (reference sequence). The DNA for the CDR3 is TGTGCCTGGACCACAGGACTACTTCAAGAGACCCAGTACTTC. Translation gives CAWTTGLLQETQYF.

The chain has TRBV6-5 and TRBJ2-2; 8 bases fit TRBD1. Losses at the gene ends were 2 bases for V and 7 bases for J; bases not matched to a gene: 6. Germline V gene data show CDR1 as MNHEY and CDR2 as SVGAGI. The CDR3 covers 15 residues. CDR3 DNA: TGTGCCAGCAGTTACCGGACAGGGTTGGTCGGGGAGCTGTTTTTT. Its translation: CASSYRTGLVGELFF.

The genes are TRBV5-1 and TRBJ2-3; 8 bases line up with TRBD2. Germline V gives CDR1 SGHRS, CDR2 YFSETQ. Trimming took 3 bases from V and 1 from J; bases not matched to a gene: 13. The CDR3 is made up of 18 amino acids. Here the CDR3 reads CASSWDSRGVWGTDTQYF. For the CDR3, the DNA is TGCGCCAGCAGCTGGGACTCGCGGGGGGTCTGGGGCACAGATACGCAGTATTTT.

The genes are TRBV5-1 and TRBJ2-7; TRBD1 matches 9 bases. V shed 4 bases and J 6 bases; nucleotides not matched to a gene: 11. This CDR3 is 15 amino acids long. Looked up from germline, CDR1 is SGHRS and CDR2 is YFSETQ. CDR3 nucleotide sequence: TGCGCCAGCAGCCGCTCGACAGGGGGTCGTCGCGAGCAGTACTTC. Its protein is CASSRSTGGRREQYF.

The chain employs TRBV20-1 and TRBJ2-2; 8 nucleotides agree with TRBD2. V shed 6 bases, J shed 0 bases, and the junction held 3 bases outside the gene matches. The CDR3 loop spans 14 amino acids. Germline-derived CDR1 and CDR2 are DFQATT and SNEGSKA (reference sequence). CDR3 residues: CSAAGLANTGELFF. The CDR3 DNA reads TGCAGTGCGGCGGGACTAGCGAACACCGGGGAGCTGTTTTTT.

The J gene is TRBJ2-1, the V gene TRBV10-3; D gene unclear. This CDR3 has 12 amino acids. The V gene's germline CDR1 is ENHRY and CDR2 SYGVKD. Deletions cut 2 bases from V and 6 bases from J, with 5 bases between. CDR3 region: CAISEGPNEQFF. The CDR3 nucleotides are TGTGCCATCAGTGAGGGACCCAATGAGCAGTTCTTC.

CDR3 DNA: TGTGCCAGTAGCTCACTAGGAGAAGAGACCCAGTACTTC. As protein: CASSSLGEETQYF. The rearrangement joins TRBV19 to TRBJ2-5; D might be TRBD2 (5 bases). Germline V gene data show CDR1 as LNHDA and CDR2 as SQIVND (reference sequence). The CDR3 runs to 13 residues. V was trimmed by 6 bases and J by 3 bases, leaving 11 bases between them.

This clonotype has at least ten counts. This chain connects TRBV7-2 to TRBJ2-2; D possibly corresponds to TRBD2 (5 bases). Trimming shortened V by 3 bases and J by 3 bases, and 11 bases separated the two germline ends. CDR1 is SGHTA, CDR2 FQGNSA, per germline. CDR3 length equals 15 residues. In DNA form, the CDR3 reads TGTGCCAGCAGCTTCTTAGTGGGAGACACCGGGGAGCTGTTTTTT. This codes for CASSFLVGDTGELFF.

This clonotype was counted only a few times. The chain joins TRBV5-6 to TRBJ2-1; D perhaps matches TRBD1 (5 bases). V lost 5 bases and J 3 bases, leaving 9 bases between the germline ends. Germline CDR1 is SGHDT and CDR2 is YYEEEE. The CDR3 covers 13 residues. DNA of the CDR3: TGTGCCAGCAGTTTCAGGGTCTACAATGAGCAGTTCTTC. Translating it yields CASSFRVYNEQFF. Full variable domain (outside the CDR3, taken from reference TRBV5-6 and TRBJ2-1): DAGVTQSPTHLIKTRGQQVTLRCSPKSGHDTVSWYQQALGQGPQFIFQYYEEEERQRGNFPDRFSGHQFPNYSSELNVNALLLGDSALYLCASSFRVYNEQFFGPGTRLTVL.

Only a few counts were recorded for this clonotype. CDR3 protein: CASSFELAGGRYTQYF. The CDR3 DNA sequence: TGTGCCAGCAGCTTCGAACTAGCGGGGGGGAGATATACGCAGTATTTT. The chain is built from TRBV7-2 and TRBJ2-3, with TRBD2 matching over 13 bases. In germline, CDR1 is SGHTA, CDR2 FQGNSA. The CDR3 has 16 amino acids. The V gene end was trimmed by 3 bases and the J gene end by 7 bases; junction bases not matched to a gene: 7.

This clonotype was picked up a small number of times. The CDR3 here is CSARAEGSYEQYF. As DNA, the CDR3 is TGCAGTGCTAGAGCGGAGGGGTCCTACGAGCAGTACTTC. This sequence joins TRBV20-1 and TRBJ2-7, with D maybe TRBD2 (6 bases). The CDR3 sequence is 13 residues long. Germline assignment: CDR1 DFQATT and CDR2 SNEGSKA (reference sequence). V lost 1 base and J 1 base, leaving 8 bases between the germline ends.